The present entry profiles one T cell receptor beta chain with its context. What it binds is unknown. This entry is derived from a study of T cell responses to AZD1222 COVID-19 vaccine. General observations from the study: Regions left unmutated in variants are reportedly the target of nearly half of spike-specific TCRs.

CDR1 is SGHRS, CDR2 YFSETQ, per germline. The trim removed 1 base at V and 3 bases at J, leaving 6 bases unmatched. This CDR3 spans 16 amino acids. Some clones are missing from TCRdb's copy, which holds only in-frame ones; the method was immunoSEQ multiplex PCR. The data hold 150,000 to 180,000 clones, with approximately 91% observed a single time. The TCR sequence derives from an adult who received the AZD1222 COVID-19 vaccine. The starting material was peripheral blood, obtained 28 days after the second AZD1222 dose. The chain joins TRBV5-1 to TRBJ1-4, with 7 bases that match TRBD1. In DNA, the CDR3 is TGCGCCAGCAGCTTGACAGGGGAAGCGGCTAATGAAAAACTGTTTTTT. Translation: CASSLTGEAANEKLFF.